The present T cell receptor beta chain was sequenced within a study of graft-versus-host responses after intestinal transplantation. V was cut by 3 bases and J by 3 bases, with 12 bases left in between. The CDR3 runs 15 residues. Looked up from germline, CDR1 is SGHTA and CDR2 is FQGNSA. Sequenced by immunoSEQ multiplex PCR; TCRdb stores in-frame clones only, minus some. The sample carries around 25,000 clones, almost 40% recorded once. The sample in question was alloreactive CD4+ T cells from a mixed lymphocyte reaction culture, obtained before intestinal transplant. As to subset: CFSE-low proliferating T cells sorted from roughly six-day pre-transplant mixed lymphocyte reaction (GvH or HvG direction). This sequence was found in a human patient who received an intestinal transplant. The chain combines TRBV7-2 with TRBJ2-1; D remains ambiguous. CDR3 in amino acids: CASSLGVSFYNEQFF. The CDR3 coding sequence is TGTGCCAGCAGCTTGGGCGTGTCCTTCTACAATGAGCAGTTCTTC. Together with reference TRBV7-2 and TRBJ2-1, the CDR3 gives the full variable domain: GAGVSQSPSNKVTEKGKDVELRCDPISGHTALYWYRQSLGQGLEFLIYFQGNSAPDKSGLPSDRFSAERTGGSVSTLTIQRTQQEDSAVYLCASSLGVSFYNEQFFGPGTRLTVL.